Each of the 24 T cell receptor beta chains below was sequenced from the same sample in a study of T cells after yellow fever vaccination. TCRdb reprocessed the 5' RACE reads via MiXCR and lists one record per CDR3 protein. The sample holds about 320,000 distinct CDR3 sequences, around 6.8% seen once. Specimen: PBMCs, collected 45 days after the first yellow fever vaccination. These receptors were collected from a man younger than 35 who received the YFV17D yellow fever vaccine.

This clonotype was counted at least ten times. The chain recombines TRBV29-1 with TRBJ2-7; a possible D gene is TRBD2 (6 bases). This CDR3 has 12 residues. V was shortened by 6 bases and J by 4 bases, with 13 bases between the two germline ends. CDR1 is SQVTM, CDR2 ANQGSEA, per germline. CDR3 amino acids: CSVAAGGYEQYF. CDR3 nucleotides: TGCAGCGTAGCGGCCGGAGGGTACGAGCAGTACTTC.

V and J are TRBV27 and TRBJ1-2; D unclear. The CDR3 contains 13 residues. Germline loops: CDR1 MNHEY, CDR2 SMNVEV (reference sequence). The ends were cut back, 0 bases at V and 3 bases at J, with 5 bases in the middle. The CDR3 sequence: CASSLSRDYGYTF. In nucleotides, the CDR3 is TGTGCCAGCAGTTTATCGAGGGACTATGGCTACACCTTC.

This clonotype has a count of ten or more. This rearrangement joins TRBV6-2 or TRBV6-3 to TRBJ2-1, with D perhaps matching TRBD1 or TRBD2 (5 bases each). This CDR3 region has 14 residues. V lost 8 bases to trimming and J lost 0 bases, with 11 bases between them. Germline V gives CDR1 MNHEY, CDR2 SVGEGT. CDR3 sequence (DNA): TGTGCCAGCCGACTAAGGGGCTCCTACAATGAGCAGTTCTTC. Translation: CASRLRGSYNEQFF.

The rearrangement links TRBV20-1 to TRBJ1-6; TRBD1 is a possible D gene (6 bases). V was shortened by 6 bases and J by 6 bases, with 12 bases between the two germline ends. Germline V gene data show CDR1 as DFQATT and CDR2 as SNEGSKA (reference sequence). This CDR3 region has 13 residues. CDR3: CSARGQTNSPLHF. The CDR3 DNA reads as TGCAGTGCCCGCGGACAGACTAATTCACCCCTCCACTTT.

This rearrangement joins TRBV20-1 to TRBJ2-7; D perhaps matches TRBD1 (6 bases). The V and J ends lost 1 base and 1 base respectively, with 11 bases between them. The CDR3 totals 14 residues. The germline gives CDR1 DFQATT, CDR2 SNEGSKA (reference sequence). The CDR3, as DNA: TGCAGTGCTAGAGGGACAGCTGAATCCTACGAGCAGTACTTC. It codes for CSARGTAESYEQYF.

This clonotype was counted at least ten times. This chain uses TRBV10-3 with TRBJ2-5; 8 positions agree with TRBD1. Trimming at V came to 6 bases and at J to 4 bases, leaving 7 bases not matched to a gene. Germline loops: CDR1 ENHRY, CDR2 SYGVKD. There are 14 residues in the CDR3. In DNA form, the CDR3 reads TGTGCCATCAGGATGACAGGGGAAGGAGAGACCCAGTACTTC. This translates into CAIRMTGEGETQYF.

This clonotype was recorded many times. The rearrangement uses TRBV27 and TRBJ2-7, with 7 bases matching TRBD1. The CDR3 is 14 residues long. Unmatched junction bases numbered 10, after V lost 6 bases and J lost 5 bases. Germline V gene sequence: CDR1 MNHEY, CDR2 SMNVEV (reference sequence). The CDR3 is CASSRKTGTDEQYV. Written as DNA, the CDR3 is TGTGCCAGCAGCCGTAAGACCGGGACAGACGAGCAGTACGTC.

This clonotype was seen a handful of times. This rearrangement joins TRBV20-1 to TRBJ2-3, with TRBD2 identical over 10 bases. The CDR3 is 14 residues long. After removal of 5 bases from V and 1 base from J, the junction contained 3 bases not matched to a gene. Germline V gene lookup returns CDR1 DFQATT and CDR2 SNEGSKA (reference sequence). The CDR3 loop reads CSALLAGGTDTQYF. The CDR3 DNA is TGCAGTGCTCTTCTAGCGGGGGGCACAGATACGCAGTATTTT.

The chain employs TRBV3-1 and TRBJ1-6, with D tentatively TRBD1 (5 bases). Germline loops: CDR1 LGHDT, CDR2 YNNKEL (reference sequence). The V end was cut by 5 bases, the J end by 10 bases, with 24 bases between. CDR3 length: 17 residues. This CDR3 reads CASSTQRTGTLGSPLHF. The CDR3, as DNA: TGTGCCAGCAGCACCCAACGGACCGGGACTTTGGGCTCACCCCTCCACTTT.

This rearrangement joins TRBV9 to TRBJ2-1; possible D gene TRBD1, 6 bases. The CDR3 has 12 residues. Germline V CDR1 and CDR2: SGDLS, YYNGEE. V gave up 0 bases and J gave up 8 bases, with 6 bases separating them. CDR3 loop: CASSVGGHEQFF. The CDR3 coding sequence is TGTGCCAGCAGCGTAGGGGGGCATGAGCAGTTCTTC. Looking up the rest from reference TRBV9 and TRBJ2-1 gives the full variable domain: DSGVTQTPKHLITATGQRVTLRCSPRSGDLSVYWYQQSLDQGLQFLIQYYNGEERAKGNILERFSAQQFPDLHSELNLSSLELGDSALYFCASSVGGHEQFFGPGTRLTVL.

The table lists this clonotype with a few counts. The CDR3 region is CAISESYGEAGELFF. In DNA form, the CDR3 reads TGTGCCATCAGTGAGTCGTACGGCGAAGCCGGGGAGCTGTTTTTT. The rearrangement links TRBV10-3 to TRBJ2-2; no firm D call. The V gene's germline CDR1 is ENHRY and CDR2 SYGVKD. V was cut by 0 bases and J by 6 bases, with 11 bases left in between. This CDR3 region has 15 residues.

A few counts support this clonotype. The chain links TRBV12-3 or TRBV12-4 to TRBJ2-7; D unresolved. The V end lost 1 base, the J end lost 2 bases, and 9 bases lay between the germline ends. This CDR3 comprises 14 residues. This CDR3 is CASSLGGIPYEQYF. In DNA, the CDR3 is TGTGCCAGCAGTTTAGGGGGAATCCCCTACGAGCAGTACTTC.

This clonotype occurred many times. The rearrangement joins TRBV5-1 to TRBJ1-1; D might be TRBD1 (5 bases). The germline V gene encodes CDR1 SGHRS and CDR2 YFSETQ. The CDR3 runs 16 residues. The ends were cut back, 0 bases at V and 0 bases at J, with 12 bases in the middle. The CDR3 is CASSLEQGLMNTEAFF. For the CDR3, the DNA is TGCGCCAGCAGCTTGGAGCAGGGACTCATGAACACTGAAGCTTTCTTT. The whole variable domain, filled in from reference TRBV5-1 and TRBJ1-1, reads KAGVTQTPRYLIKTRGQQVTLSCSPISGHRSVSWYQQTPGQGLQFLFEYFSETQRNKGNFPGRFSGRQFSNSRSEMNVSTLELGDSALYLCASSLEQGLMNTEAFFGQGTRLTVV.

The CDR3 coding sequence is TGCGCCAGCAGCTTGGCCGATTTTATAGGGAACACTGAAGCTTTCTTT. Translation gives CASSLADFIGNTEAFF. The chain has TRBV5-1 and TRBJ1-1; no clear D. The germline gives CDR1 SGHRS, CDR2 YFSETQ. V was cut by 0 bases and J by 1 base, with 13 bases left in between. The CDR3 is made up of 16 amino acids.

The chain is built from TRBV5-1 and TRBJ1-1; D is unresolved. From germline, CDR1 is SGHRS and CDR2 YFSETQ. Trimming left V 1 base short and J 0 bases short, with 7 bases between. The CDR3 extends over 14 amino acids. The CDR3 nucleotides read TGCGCCAGCAGCTTGTGGCGGCTGAACACTGAAGCTTTCTTT. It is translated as CASSLWRLNTEAFF.

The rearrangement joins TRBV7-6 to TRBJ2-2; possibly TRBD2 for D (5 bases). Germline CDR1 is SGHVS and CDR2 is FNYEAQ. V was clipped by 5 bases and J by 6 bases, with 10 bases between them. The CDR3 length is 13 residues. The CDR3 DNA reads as TGTGCCAGCAGCATTAGCGAGTCCGGGGAGCTGTTTTTT. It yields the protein CASSISESGELFF.

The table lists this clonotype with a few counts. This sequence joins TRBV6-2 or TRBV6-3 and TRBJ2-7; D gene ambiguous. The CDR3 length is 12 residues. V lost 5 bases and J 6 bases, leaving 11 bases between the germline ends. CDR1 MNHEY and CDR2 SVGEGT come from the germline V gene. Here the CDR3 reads CASSHDLGEQYV. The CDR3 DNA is TGTGCCAGCAGTCACGACTTGGGCGAGCAGTACGTC.

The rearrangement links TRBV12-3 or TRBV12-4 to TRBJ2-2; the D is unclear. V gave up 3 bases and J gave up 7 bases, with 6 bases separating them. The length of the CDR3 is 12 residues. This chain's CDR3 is CASSFIFGELFF. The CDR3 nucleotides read TGTGCCAGCAGTTTTATCTTCGGGGAGCTGTTTTTT.

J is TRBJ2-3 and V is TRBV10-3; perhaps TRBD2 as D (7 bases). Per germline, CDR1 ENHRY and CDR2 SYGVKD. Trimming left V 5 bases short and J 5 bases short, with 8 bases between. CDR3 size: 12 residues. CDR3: CAISRGGDTQYF. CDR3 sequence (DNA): TGTGCCATCAGTAGGGGGGGAGATACGCAGTATTTT.

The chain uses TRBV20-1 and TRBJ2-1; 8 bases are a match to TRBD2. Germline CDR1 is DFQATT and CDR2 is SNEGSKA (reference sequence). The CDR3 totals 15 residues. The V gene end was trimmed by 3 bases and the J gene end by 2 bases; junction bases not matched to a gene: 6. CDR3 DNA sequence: TGCAGTGCTAGGGTGGCGGGGGGAGCCTACAATGAGCAGTTCTTC. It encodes CSARVAGGAYNEQFF.

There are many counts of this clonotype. CDR3 in DNA: TGTGCCAGCAGTCCTCCAGGCTCTAGGGGGGCTTTCTTT. Translating gives CASSPPGSRGAFF. The chain has TRBV6-1 and TRBJ1-1, with D perhaps matching TRBD1 (6 bases). The CDR3 spans 13 residues. V lost 5 bases and J 11 bases, leaving 18 bases between the germline ends. CDR1 and CDR2 (germline): MNHNS, SASEGT.

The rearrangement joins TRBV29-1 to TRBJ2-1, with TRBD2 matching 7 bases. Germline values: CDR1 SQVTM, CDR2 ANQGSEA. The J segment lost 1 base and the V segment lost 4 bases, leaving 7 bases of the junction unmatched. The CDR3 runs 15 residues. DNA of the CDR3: TGCAGCGTTGCCGGGACCGGGGGGTCCTACAATGAGCAGTTCTTC. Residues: CSVAGTGGSYNEQFF.

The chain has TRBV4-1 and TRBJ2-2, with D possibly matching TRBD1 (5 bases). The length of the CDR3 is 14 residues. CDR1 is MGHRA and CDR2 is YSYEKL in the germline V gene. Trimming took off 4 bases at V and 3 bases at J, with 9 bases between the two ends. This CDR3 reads CASSPRQYTGELFF. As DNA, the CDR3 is TGCGCCAGCAGCCCACGACAGTACACCGGGGAGCTGTTTTTT.

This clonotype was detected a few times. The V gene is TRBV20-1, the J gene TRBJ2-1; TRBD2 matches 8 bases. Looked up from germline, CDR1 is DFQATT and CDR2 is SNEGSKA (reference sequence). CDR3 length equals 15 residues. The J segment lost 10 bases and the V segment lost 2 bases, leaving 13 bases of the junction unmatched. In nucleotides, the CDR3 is TGCAGTGCTAGACGGGGGGGGTGGGGCATCGAGGAGCAGTTCTTC. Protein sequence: CSARRGGWGIEEQFF.